Shown below are 19 T cell receptor beta chains from a single sample sequenced in a study of T cell changes during pregnancy in multiple sclerosis. Produced via immunoSEQ multiplex PCR; TCRdb's table is partial and in-frame only. The sample has 35,000 to 45,000 clones; about 90% are singletons. Source: CD4+ T cells from peripheral blood mononuclear cells, taken before pregnancy. The receptors originated from a female donor with multiple sclerosis, enrolled in a pregnancy study.

DNA of the CDR3: TGTGCCAGCAGCGTTCCATTTGGCGGCTACACCTTC. It is translated as CASSVPFGGYTF. This sequence joins TRBV9 and TRBJ1-2, with unresolved D. The CDR3 sequence is 12 residues long. Germline CDR1 is SGDLS and CDR2 is YYNGEE. Between the trimmed V and J ends, which lost 2 bases and 8 bases, there was a span of 10 bases.

The table lists this clone with a count of one. The chain has TRBV4-1 and TRBJ2-1; 11 bases map to TRBD2. With 1 base clipped from V and 8 bases from J, the junction kept 7 bases outside the gene matches. CDR3 length equals 16 residues. Germline assignment: CDR1 MGHRA and CDR2 YSYEKL. The CDR3 is CASSQVAGGVGDEQFF. The CDR3 DNA reads TGCGCCAGCAGCCAAGTAGCGGGGGGGGTTGGGGATGAGCAGTTCTTC.

V is TRBV18 and J is TRBJ2-1, with 10 bases aligning to TRBD2. V shed 3 bases, J shed 10 bases, and the junction held 9 bases outside the gene matches. Germline V gives CDR1 KGHSH, CDR2 LQKENI. The CDR3 spans 15 residues. The CDR3, as DNA: TGTGCCAGCTCACCCCCAGCTAGCGGGGGAAGGGAGCAGTTCTTC. Protein: CASSPPASGGREQFF.

This chain links TRBV28 with TRBJ1-6; TRBD1 agrees at 7 bases. J was trimmed by 6 bases and V by 10 bases; bases with no gene match: 9. The CDR3 runs 14 residues. The V gene's germline CDR1 is MDHEN and CDR2 SYDVKM. CDR3 nucleotides: TGTGCCACCAGGGGGGGACAGCTTAATTCACCCCTCCACTTT. This sequence encodes CATRGGQLNSPLHF.

The chain recombines TRBV4-1 with TRBJ1-3; 8 bases are shared with TRBD1. The J segment lost 4 bases and the V segment lost 0 bases, leaving 2 bases of the junction unmatched. This CDR3 has 15 amino acids. The V gene's germline CDR1 is MGHRA and CDR2 YSYEKL. The CDR3: CASSQEDRVGNTIYF. In nucleotides, the CDR3 is TGCGCCAGCAGCCAAGAGGACAGGGTAGGAAACACCATATATTTT.

The sample holds one count of this clone. Written as DNA, the CDR3 is TGTGCCAGCAGCCCAAGTTGGGGAGGCAATCAGCCCCAGCATTTT. This encodes CASSPSWGGNQPQHF. J is TRBJ1-5 and V is TRBV7-9; D is uncertain. The V end lost 5 bases, the J end lost 2 bases, and 13 bases lay between the germline ends. Germline V gene sequence: CDR1 SEHNR, CDR2 FQNEAQ (reference sequence). CDR3 length: 15 amino acids.

J is TRBJ2-7 and V is TRBV7-8; no definite D call. The ends were cut back, 5 bases at V and 0 bases at J, with 5 bases in the middle. Germline CDR1 reads SGHVS; CDR2 reads FQNEAQ. This CDR3 contains 12 residues. This chain's CDR3 is CASSQNSYEQYF. The CDR3, as DNA: TGTGCCAGCAGCCAGAACTCCTACGAGCAGTACTTC. Supplemented by reference TRBV7-8 and TRBJ2-7, the full variable domain reads GAGVSQSPRYKVAKRGQDVALRCDPISGHVSLFWYQQALGQGPEFLTYFQNEAQLDKSGLPSDRFFAERPEGSVSTLKIQRTQQEDSAVYLCASSQNSYEQYFGPGTRLTVT.

V usage is TRBV18 and J usage is TRBJ2-5; TRBD2 aligns across 8 bases. This CDR3 is built from 14 residues. CDR1 and CDR2 from the germline V gene are KGHSH and LQKENI. V was clipped by 3 bases and J by 5 bases; unmatched bases: 5. The CDR3 DNA reads TGTGCCAGCTCACCGGGACTAGTCGGGGAGACCCAGTACTTC. Protein sequence: CASSPGLVGETQYF. The variable domain in full, with the rest retrieved from reference TRBV18 and TRBJ2-5, is NAGVMQNPRHLVRRRGQEARLRCSPMKGHSHVYWYRQLPEEGLKFMVYLQKENIIDESGMPKERFSAEFPKEGPSILRIQQVVRGDSAAYFCASSPGLVGETQYFGPGTRLLVL.

In its sample, this clone was seen a few times. The V and J genes are TRBV7-2 and TRBJ1-5; D gene unclear. Trimming removed 5 bases at V and 3 bases at J, with 8 bases between. Germline lookup yields CDR1 SGHTA and CDR2 FQGNSA. This CDR3 spans 13 amino acids. CDR3 sequence: CASSRQVNQPQHF. In nucleotides, the CDR3 is TGTGCCAGCAGCAGACAAGTCAATCAGCCCCAGCATTTT.

The chain has TRBV29-1 and TRBJ1-6; the match to TRBD1 covers 7 bases. Germline CDR1 is SQVTM and CDR2 is ANQGSEA. This CDR3 has 14 residues. Unmatched junction bases numbered 9, after V lost 6 bases and J lost 7 bases. The CDR3 region is CSVSAGGKNSPLHF. In DNA, the CDR3 is TGCAGCGTCTCAGCAGGGGGTAAAAATTCACCCCTCCACTTT.

This clone was seen a single time. The chain couples TRBV7-2 to TRBJ1-1; D is undetermined. In germline, CDR1 is SGHTA, CDR2 FQGNSA. The CDR3 extends over 13 amino acids. V dropped 2 bases and J dropped 1 base, with 5 bases sitting between them. The CDR3: CASSLNRNTEAFF. CDR3 nucleotides: TGTGCCAGCAGCTTAAACAGGAACACTGAAGCTTTCTTT. The full variable domain, rest sourced from reference TRBV7-2 and TRBJ1-1, is GAGVSQSPSNKVTEKGKDVELRCDPISGHTALYWYRQSLGQGLEFLIYFQGNSAPDKSGLPSDRFSAERTGGSVSTLTIQRTQQEDSAVYLCASSLNRNTEAFFGQGTRLTVV.

This clone appeared once. The chain joins TRBV7-3 to TRBJ2-2, with D uncertain. The CDR3 has 13 residues. The germline V gene has CDR1 SGHTA and CDR2 FQGTGA. The ends were cut back, 4 bases at V and 2 bases at J, with 5 bases in the middle. The CDR3 DNA is TGTGCCAGCAGCTCATCCAACACCGGGGAGCTGTTTTTT. Translation: CASSSSNTGELFF.

The gene calls are TRBV5-1 and TRBJ1-1; D is possibly TRBD1 (6 bases). The V end was cut by 4 bases, the J end by 1 base, with 11 bases between. CDR3 size: 14 residues. Germline V gene data show CDR1 as SGHRS and CDR2 as YFSETQ. The CDR3 sequence is CASSTDRTNTEAFF. For the CDR3, the DNA is TGCGCCAGCAGCACAGACAGGACGAACACTGAAGCTTTCTTT.

About this clone: Additional DNA sequences in this sample encode the identical CDR3. V and J are TRBV7-2 and TRBJ2-1, with D possibly matching TRBD2 (5 bases). V was trimmed by 0 bases and J by 5 bases, leaving 5 bases between them. In germline, CDR1 is SGHTA, CDR2 FQGNSA. There are 13 residues in the CDR3. CDR3 amino acids: CASSLARDNEQFF. DNA of the CDR3: TGTGCCAGCAGCTTAGCGCGGGACAATGAGCAGTTCTTC.

This clone has a handful of counts. This rearrangement joins TRBV11-2 to TRBJ1-4; 7 bases agree with TRBD1. Germline CDR1 SGHAT, CDR2 FQNNGV. V shed 7 bases and J 10 bases; nucleotides not matched to a gene: 12. This CDR3 region has 14 residues. The CDR3 sequence: CASTTGPSFGKLFF. The DNA for the CDR3 is TGTGCCAGCACGACAGGGCCCAGTTTTGGAAAACTGTTTTTT.

CDR3 sequence: CASSYGQDGYTF. DNA of the CDR3: TGTGCCAGCAGTTATGGTCAGGATGGCTACACCTTC. This chain connects TRBV6-5 to TRBJ1-2; no clear D gene. The CDR3 loop spans 12 amino acids. Germline V CDR1 and CDR2: MNHEY, SVGAGI. V shed 3 bases and J shed 6 bases, with 8 bases lying between them.

This clone appeared a few times. The chain has TRBV27 and TRBJ1-6, with D perhaps matching TRBD1 (5 bases). Germline V gives CDR1 MNHEY, CDR2 SMNVEV (reference sequence). V was cut by 3 bases and J by 9 bases, with 12 bases left in between. The CDR3 has 14 amino acids. This CDR3 reads CASSLGGSGSPLHF. CDR3 bases: TGTGCCAGCAGTTTGGGGGGGTCCGGTTCACCCCTCCACTTT.

CDR3: CASSGVGARSSYEQYF. The CDR3 DNA follows: TGTGCCAGTAGTGGTGTGGGGGCAAGAAGCTCCTACGAGCAGTACTTC. The chain is built from TRBV19 and TRBJ2-7; D might be TRBD1 (6 bases). The V gene lost 5 bases and the J gene lost 0 bases, with 17 bases spanning the gap. The CDR3 has 16 residues. In germline, CDR1 is LNHDA, CDR2 SQIVND (reference sequence).

The chain couples TRBV5-4 to TRBJ2-7, with 7 bases fitting TRBD2. Germline CDR1 reads SGHNT; CDR2 reads YYREEE (reference sequence). V gave up 3 bases and J gave up 0 bases; unmatched junction bases: 9. The CDR3 has 16 amino acids. CDR3 coding DNA: TGTGCCAGCAGCTCTAAAGCGGGGACGTACTCCTACGAGCAGTACTTC. Encoded protein: CASSSKAGTYSYEQYF.